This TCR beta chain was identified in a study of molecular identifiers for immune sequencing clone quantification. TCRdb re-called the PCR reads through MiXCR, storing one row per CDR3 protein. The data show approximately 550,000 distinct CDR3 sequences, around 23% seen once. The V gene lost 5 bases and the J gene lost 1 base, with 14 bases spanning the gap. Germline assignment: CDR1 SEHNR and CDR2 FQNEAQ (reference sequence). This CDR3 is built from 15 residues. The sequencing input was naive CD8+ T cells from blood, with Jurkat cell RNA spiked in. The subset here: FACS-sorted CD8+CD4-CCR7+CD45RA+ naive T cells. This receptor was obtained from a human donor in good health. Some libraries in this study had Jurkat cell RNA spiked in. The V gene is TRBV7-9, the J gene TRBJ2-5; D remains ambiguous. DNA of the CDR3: TGTGCCAGCAGCCCCCAGATTAGACCCCAAGAGACCCAGTACTTC. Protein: CASSPQIRPQETQYF. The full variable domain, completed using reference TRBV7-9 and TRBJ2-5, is DTGVSQNPRHKITKRGQNVTFRCDPISEHNRLYWYRQTLGQGPEFLTYFQNEAQLEKSRLLSDRFSAERPKGSFSTLEIQRTEQGDSAMYLCASSPQIRPQETQYFGPGTRLLVL.